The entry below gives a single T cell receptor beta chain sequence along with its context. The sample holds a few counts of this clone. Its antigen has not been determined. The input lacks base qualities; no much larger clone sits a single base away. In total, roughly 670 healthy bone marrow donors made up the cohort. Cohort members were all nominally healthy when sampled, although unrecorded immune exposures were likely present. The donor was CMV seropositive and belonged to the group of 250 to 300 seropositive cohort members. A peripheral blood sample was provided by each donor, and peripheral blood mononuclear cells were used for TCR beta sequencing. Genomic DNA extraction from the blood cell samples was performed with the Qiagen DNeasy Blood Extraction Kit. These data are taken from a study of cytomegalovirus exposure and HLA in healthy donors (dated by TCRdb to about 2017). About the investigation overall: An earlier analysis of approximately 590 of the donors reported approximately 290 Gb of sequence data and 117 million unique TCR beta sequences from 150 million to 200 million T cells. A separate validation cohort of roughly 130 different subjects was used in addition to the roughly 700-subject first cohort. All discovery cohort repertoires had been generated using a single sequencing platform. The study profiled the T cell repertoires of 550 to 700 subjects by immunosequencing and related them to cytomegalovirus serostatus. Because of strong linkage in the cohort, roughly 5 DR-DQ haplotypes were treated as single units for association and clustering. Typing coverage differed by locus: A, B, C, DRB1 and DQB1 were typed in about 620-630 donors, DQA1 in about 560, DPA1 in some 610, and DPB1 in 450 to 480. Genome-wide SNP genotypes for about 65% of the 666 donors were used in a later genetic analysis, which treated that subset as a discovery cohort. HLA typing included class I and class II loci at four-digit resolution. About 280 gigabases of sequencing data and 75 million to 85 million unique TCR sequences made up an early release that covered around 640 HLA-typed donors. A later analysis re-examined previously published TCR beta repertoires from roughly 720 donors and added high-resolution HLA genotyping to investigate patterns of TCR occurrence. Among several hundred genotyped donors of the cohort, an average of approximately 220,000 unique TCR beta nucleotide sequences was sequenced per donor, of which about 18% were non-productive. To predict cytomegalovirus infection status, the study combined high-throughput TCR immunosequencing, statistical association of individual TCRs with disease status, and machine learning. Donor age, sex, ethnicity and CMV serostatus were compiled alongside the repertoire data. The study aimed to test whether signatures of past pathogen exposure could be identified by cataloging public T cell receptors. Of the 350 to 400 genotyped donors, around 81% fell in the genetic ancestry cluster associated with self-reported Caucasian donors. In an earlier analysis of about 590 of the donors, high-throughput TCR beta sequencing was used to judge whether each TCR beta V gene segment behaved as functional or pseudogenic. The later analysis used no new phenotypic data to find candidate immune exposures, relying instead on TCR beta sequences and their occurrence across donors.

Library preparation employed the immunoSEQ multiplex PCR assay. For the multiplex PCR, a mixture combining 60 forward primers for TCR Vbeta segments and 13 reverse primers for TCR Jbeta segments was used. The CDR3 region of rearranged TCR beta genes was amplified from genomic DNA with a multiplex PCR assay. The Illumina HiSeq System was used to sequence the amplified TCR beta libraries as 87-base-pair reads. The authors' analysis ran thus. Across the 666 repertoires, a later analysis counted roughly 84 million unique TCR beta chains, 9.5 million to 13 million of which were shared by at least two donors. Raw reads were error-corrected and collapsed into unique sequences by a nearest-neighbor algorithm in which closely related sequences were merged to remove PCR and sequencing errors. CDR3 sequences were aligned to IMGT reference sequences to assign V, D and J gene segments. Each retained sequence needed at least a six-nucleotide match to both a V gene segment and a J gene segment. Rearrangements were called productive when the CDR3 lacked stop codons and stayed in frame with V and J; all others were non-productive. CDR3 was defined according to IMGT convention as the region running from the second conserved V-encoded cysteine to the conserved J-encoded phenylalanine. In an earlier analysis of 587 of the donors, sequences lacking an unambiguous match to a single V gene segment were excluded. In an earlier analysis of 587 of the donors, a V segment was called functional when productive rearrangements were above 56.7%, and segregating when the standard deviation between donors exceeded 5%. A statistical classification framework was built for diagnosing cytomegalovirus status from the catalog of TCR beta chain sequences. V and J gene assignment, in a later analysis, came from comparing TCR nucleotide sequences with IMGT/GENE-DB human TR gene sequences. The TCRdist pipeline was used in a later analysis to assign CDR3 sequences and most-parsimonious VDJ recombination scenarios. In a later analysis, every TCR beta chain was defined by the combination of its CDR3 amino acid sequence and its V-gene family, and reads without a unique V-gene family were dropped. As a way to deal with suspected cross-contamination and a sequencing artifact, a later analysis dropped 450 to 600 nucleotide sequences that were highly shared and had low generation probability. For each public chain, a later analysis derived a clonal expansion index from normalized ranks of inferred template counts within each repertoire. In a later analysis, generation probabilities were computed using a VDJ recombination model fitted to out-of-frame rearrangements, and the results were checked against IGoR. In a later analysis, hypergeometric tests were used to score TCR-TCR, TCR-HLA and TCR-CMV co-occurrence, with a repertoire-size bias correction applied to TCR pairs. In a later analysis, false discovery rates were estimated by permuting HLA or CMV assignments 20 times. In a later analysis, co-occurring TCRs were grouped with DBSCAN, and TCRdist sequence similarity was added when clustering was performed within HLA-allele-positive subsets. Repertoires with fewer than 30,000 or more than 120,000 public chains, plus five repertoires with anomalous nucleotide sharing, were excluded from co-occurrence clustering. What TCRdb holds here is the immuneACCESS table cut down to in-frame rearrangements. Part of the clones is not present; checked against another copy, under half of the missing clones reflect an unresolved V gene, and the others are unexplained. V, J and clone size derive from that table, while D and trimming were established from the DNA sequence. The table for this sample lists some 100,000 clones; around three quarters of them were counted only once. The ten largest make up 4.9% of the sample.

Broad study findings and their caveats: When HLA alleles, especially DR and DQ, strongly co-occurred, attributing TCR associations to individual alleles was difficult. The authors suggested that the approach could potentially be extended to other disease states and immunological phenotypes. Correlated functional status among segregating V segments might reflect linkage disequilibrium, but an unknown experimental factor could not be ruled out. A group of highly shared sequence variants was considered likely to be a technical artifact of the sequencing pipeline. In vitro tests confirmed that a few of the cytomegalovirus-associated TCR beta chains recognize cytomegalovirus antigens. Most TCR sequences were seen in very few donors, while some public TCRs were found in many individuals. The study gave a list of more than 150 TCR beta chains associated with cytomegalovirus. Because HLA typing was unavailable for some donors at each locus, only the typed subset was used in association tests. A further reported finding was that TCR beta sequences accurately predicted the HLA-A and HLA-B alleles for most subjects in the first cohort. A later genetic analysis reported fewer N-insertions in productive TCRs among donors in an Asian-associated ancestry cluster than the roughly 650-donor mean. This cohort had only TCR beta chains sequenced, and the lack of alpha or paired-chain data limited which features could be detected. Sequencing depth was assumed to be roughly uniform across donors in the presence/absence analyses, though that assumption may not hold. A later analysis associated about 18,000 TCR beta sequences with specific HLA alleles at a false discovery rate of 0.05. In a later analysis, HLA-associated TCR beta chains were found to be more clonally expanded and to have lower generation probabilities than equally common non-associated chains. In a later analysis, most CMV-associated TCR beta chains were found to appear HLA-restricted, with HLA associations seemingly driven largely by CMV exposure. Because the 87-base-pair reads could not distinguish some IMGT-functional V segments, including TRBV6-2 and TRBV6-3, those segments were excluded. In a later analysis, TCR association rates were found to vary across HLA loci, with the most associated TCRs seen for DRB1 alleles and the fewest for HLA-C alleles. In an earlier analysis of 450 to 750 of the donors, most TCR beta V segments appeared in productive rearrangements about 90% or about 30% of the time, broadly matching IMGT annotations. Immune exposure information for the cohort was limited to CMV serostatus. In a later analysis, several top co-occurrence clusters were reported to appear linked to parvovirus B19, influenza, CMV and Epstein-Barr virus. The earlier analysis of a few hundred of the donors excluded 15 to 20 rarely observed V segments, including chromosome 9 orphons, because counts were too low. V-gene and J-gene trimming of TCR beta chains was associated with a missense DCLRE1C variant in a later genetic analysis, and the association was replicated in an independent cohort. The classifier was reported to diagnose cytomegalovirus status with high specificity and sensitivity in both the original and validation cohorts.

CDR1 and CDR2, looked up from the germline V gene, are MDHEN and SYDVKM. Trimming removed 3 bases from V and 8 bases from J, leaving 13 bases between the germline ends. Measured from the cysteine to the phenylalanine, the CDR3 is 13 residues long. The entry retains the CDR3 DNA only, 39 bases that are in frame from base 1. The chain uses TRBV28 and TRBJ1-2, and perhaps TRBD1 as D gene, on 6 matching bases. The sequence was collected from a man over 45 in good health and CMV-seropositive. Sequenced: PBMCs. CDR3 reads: CASSFTGYGGYTF. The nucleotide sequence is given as TGTGCCAGCAGTTTTACAGGGTACGGAGGCTACACCTTC.